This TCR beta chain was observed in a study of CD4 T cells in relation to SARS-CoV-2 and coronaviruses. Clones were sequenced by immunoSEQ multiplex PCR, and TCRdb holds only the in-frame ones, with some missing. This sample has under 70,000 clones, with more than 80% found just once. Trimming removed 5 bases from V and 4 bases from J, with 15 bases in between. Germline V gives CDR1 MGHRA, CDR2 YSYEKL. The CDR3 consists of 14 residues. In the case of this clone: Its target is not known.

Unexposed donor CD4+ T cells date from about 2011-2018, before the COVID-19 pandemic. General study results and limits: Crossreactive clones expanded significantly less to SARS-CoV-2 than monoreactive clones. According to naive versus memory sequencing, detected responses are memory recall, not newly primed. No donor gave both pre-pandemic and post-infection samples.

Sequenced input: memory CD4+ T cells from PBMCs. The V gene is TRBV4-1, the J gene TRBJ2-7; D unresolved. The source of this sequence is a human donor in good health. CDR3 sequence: CASSSSYSPYEQYF. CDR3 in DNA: TGCGCCAGCAGCTCCTCATACTCCCCTTACGAGCAGTACTTC.